Following are 20 T cell receptor beta chains from one sample sequenced in a study of CD8+ T cells in alopecia areata. cDNA serving as the sequencing template came from extracted, reverse transcribed RNA. Generated by immunoSEQ multiplex PCR, the TCRdb table keeps only in-frame clones and is missing some. The sample yields some 160,000 clones, around two thirds seen once. Sequencing was performed on CD8+ T cells sorted from blood. These TCRs come from a human donor in good health.

This rearrangement joins TRBV5-6 to TRBJ1-4, with D possibly TRBD1 on 5 matching bases. Trimming shortened V by 4 bases and J by 0 bases, and 13 bases separated the two germline ends. Germline V gene sequence: CDR1 SGHDT, CDR2 YYEEEE. This CDR3 has 16 amino acids. Written as DNA, the CDR3 is TGTGCCAGCAGCCCTAAGGCGGGGGCAACTAATGAAAAACTGTTTTTT. Residues: CASSPKAGATNEKLFF.

The chain joins TRBV11-2 to TRBJ2-3; the match to TRBD2 covers 11 bases. J was trimmed by 5 bases and V by 2 bases; bases with no gene match: 3. The CDR3 runs to 15 residues. Germline V gene sequence: CDR1 SGHAT, CDR2 FQNNGV. The CDR3, as DNA: TGTGCCAGCAGCTTATTCCTAGCGGGAGGAGATACGCAGTATTTT. Protein product: CASSLFLAGGDTQYF. Together with reference TRBV11-2 and TRBJ2-3, the CDR3 gives the full variable domain: EAGVAQSPRYKIIEKRQSVAFWCNPISGHATLYWYQQILGQGPKLLIQFQNNGVVDDSQLPKDRFSAERLKGVDSTLKIQPAKLEDSAVYLCASSLFLAGGDTQYFGPGTRLTVL.

CDR3 sequence reads: CATSSLSIVIPYEQYF. DNA of the CDR3: TGTGCCACCAGCAGCTTGTCAATAGTAATCCCCTACGAGCAGTACTTC. V gene TRBV15 combines with J gene TRBJ2-7, with D hard to call. This CDR3 region has 16 residues. CDR1 and CDR2 from the germline V gene are LNHNV and YYDKDF (reference sequence). V was trimmed by 3 bases and J by 2 bases, leaving 17 bases between them.

In its sample, this clone was seen a few times. The rearrangement joins TRBV9 to TRBJ2-3; 11 bases line up with TRBD2. CDR3 length: 16 residues. Germline CDR1 SGDLS, CDR2 YYNGEE. The J segment lost 6 bases and the V segment lost 4 bases, leaving 10 bases of the junction unmatched. In DNA, the CDR3 is TGTGCCAGCAGCACCGGGACTAGCGGCCTGTGGGATACGCAGTATTTT. This translates into CASSTGTSGLWDTQYF. Filled out from reference TRBV9 and TRBJ2-3, the complete variable domain reads DSGVTQTPKHLITATGQRVTLRCSPRSGDLSVYWYQQSLDQGLQFLIQYYNGEERAKGNILERFSAQQFPDLHSELNLSSLELGDSALYFCASSTGTSGLWDTQYFGPGTRLTVL.

The J gene is TRBJ1-4, the V gene TRBV6-1; 7 positions agree with TRBD1. The germline gives CDR1 MNHNS, CDR2 SASEGT. The CDR3 consists of 12 residues. V shed 8 bases, J shed 8 bases, and the junction held 5 bases outside the gene matches. The CDR3 DNA reads as TGTGCCAGCTTCGCCAGGGGGGAAAAACTGTTTTTT. This gives the protein CASFARGEKLFF.

This clone was found many times. The rearrangement links TRBV6-6 to TRBJ2-6; D is perhaps TRBD2 (6 bases). V lost 5 bases, J lost 0 bases, and 11 bases lay in between. CDR3 size: 16 residues. Germline V gene data show CDR1 as MNHNY and CDR2 as SVGAGI (reference sequence). The CDR3 here is CASSPLGGSGANVLTF. Here the CDR3 DNA reads TGTGCCAGCAGTCCCCTGGGGGGCTCTGGGGCCAACGTCCTGACTTTC.

This clone was counted once. The J gene is TRBJ1-1, the V gene TRBV30; D is uncertain. V was pared by 0 bases and J by 3 bases, with 11 bases between. The CDR3 has 14 amino acids. Germline V gene lookup returns CDR1 GTSNPN and CDR2 SVGIG (reference sequence). The CDR3 bases are TGTGCCTGGAGTGTACCGCTCACGGACACTGAAGCTTTCTTT. It specifies CAWSVPLTDTEAFF.

This rearrangement joins TRBV27 to TRBJ1-1, with D possibly TRBD1 on 6 matching bases. This CDR3 region has 13 residues. V gave up 6 bases and J gave up 4 bases, with 12 bases separating them. Germline V gene lookup returns CDR1 MNHEY and CDR2 SMNVEV (reference sequence). CDR3 protein: CASSPGHSTEAFF. The DNA for the CDR3 is TGTGCCAGCAGCCCGGGACATTCCACTGAAGCTTTCTTT.

The V and J genes are TRBV30 and TRBJ1-2; D not resolved. Germline lookup yields CDR1 GTSNPN and CDR2 SVGIG (reference sequence). The CDR3 sequence is 12 residues long. The V end was cut by 4 bases, the J end by 2 bases, with 8 bases between. In DNA, the CDR3 is TGTGCCTGGACCCCATCAAACTATGGCTACACCTTC. This sequence encodes CAWTPSNYGYTF. Using reference TRBV30 and TRBJ1-2 for the parts outside the CDR3, the full variable domain is SQTIHQWPATLVQPVGSPLSLECTVEGTSNPNLYWYRQAAGRGLQLLFYSVGIGQISSEVPQNLSASRPQDRQFILSSKKLLLSDSGFYLCAWTPSNYGYTFGSGTRLTVV.

This clone was observed a handful of times. This chain connects TRBV5-4 to TRBJ2-1; D gene unclear. This CDR3 contains 18 residues. From germline, CDR1 is SGHNT and CDR2 YYREEE (reference sequence). V was shortened by 4 bases and J by 4 bases, with 24 bases between the two germline ends. The CDR3 protein is CASSLLTLAEVGYNEQFF. CDR3 in DNA: TGTGCCAGCAGCCTTCTCACCCTGGCCGAGGTGGGTTACAATGAGCAGTTCTTC.

The chain couples TRBV7-9 to TRBJ2-1; 7 bases align to TRBD2. The CDR3 loop spans 14 amino acids. V was clipped by 6 bases and J by 2 bases; unmatched bases: 4. CDR1 SEHNR and CDR2 FQNEAQ come from the germline V gene (reference sequence). The CDR3 DNA sequence: TGTGCCAGCAGAAAAGCGGGACCCTACAATGAGCAGTTCTTC. Its protein is CASRKAGPYNEQFF.

This chain joins TRBV4-1 and TRBJ2-1; D not resolved. Trimming shortened V by 4 bases and J by 3 bases, and 13 bases separated the two germline ends. CDR3 length equals 15 residues. Germline V lookup: CDR1 MGHRA, CDR2 YSYEKL. The CDR3 nucleotides read TGCGCCAGCAGCCCCTCGGACGCGTACTACAATGAGCAGTTCTTC. Amino acid sequence: CASSPSDAYYNEQFF.

The chain couples TRBV9 to TRBJ2-2; D is possibly TRBD2 (6 bases). This CDR3 contains 16 residues. Germline assignment: CDR1 SGDLS and CDR2 YYNGEE. The ends were cut back, 4 bases at V and 7 bases at J, with 20 bases in the middle. DNA for the CDR3: TGTGCCAGCAGCCCGCGGGACTCCCTCATTCTCGGGGAGCTGTTTTTT. Encoded protein: CASSPRDSLILGELFF.

This chain links TRBV2 with TRBJ2-5; 7 bases line up with TRBD1. CDR3 size: 14 residues. Germline values: CDR1 SNHLY, CDR2 FYNNEI. V lost 7 bases and J lost 2; bases outside the gene matches: 7. The CDR3 protein is CASNADRLQETQYF. In nucleotides, the CDR3 is TGTGCCAGCAATGCGGACAGGTTACAAGAGACCCAGTACTTC.

The DNA of the CDR3 is TGTGCCAGCAGTGACATGGGGACCACTGAAGCTTTCTTT. Its translation is CASSDMGTTEAFF. V is TRBV25-1 and J is TRBJ1-1; TRBD1 might be the D (5 bases). The ends were cut back, 3 bases at V and 4 bases at J, with 9 bases in the middle. Germline V CDR1 and CDR2: MGHDK, SYGVNS. This CDR3 is built from 13 residues.

This clone was picked up a small number of times. The chain links TRBV29-1 to TRBJ2-7; 8 positions agree with TRBD1. CDR3 length: 15 amino acids. With V trimmed by 0 bases and J by 2 bases, 6 bases remained unmatched. Per the germline V gene, CDR1 is SQVTM and CDR2 is ANQGSEA. CDR3 sequence reads: CSVEDRDRGAYEQYF. The CDR3 region has the DNA TGCAGCGTTGAAGATCGAGACAGGGGAGCCTACGAGCAGTACTTC.

The CDR3 region is CAISEDIRDEQYF. DNA for the CDR3: TGTGCCATCAGTGAGGACATCCGCGACGAGCAGTACTTC. The V call is TRBV10-3, the J call TRBJ2-7; D is unclear. V was cut by 2 bases and J by 5 bases, with 10 bases left in between. Germline V CDR1 and CDR2: ENHRY, SYGVKD. The CDR3 loop spans 13 amino acids.

This clone was observed a handful of times. This chain uses TRBV28 with TRBJ1-3, with no clear D. V was trimmed by 5 bases and J by 3 bases, leaving 14 bases between them. The CDR3 has 15 residues. Germline CDR1 MDHEN, CDR2 SYDVKM. CDR3 amino acids: CASSRIGSVGNTIYF. CDR3 nucleotide sequence: TGTGCCAGCAGTCGGATAGGGTCTGTTGGAAACACCATATATTTT.

The V and J genes are TRBV4-1 and TRBJ1-2; 7 nucleotides align to TRBD1. V lost 1 base to trimming and J lost 7 bases; unmatched junction nucleotides: 12. The CDR3 totals 16 residues. Germline lookup yields CDR1 MGHRA and CDR2 YSYEKL. CDR3 sequence reads: CASSQAPQGKLGGYTF. For the CDR3, the DNA is TGCGCCAGCAGCCAAGCCCCACAGGGGAAATTAGGTGGCTACACCTTC.

The chain recombines TRBV7-2 with TRBJ2-1; a possible D gene is TRBD1 (6 bases). CDR1 is SGHTA and CDR2 is FQGNSA in the germline V gene. V was pared by 4 bases and J by 4 bases, with 14 bases between. The CDR3 has 15 residues. The CDR3 DNA sequence: TGTGCCAGCAGCTCGTCCCCAAGGGGGTACAATGAGCAGTTCTTC. Amino acid sequence: CASSSSPRGYNEQFF.